The 19 T cell receptor beta chains below all came from one sample that was sequenced in a study of blood T cell repertoires in COVID-19. TCRdb's table, derived via immunoSEQ multiplex PCR, lists solely in-frame clones and lacks some. The profile shows roughly 250,000 clones, around 89% of them singletons. The sample comprised PBMCs or T cells enriched from blood (not recorded which). Every receptor here comes from a man aged 40-50 years who had recovered from COVID-19.

The V gene is TRBV30, the J gene TRBJ1-4, with TRBD1 as a possible D gene (6 bases). V was clipped by 1 base and J by 8 bases, with 11 bases between them. CDR1 and CDR2 (germline): GTSNPN, SVGIG (reference sequence). The CDR3 runs 13 residues. DNA of the CDR3: TGTGCCTGGAGTGGGCAGGGGCCAGAAAAACTGTTTTTT. Translated: CAWSGQGPEKLFF.

The chain links TRBV9 to TRBJ2-5; 7 bases match TRBD2. The CDR3 length is 14 residues. V shed 1 base, J shed 4 bases, and the junction held 4 bases outside the gene matches. CDR1 is SGDLS, CDR2 YYNGEE, per germline. The CDR3 coding sequence is TGTGCCAGCAGCGTATTGGGGGGGAGAGAGACCCAGTACTTC. This encodes CASSVLGGRETQYF.

J is TRBJ2-1 and V is TRBV28, with TRBD2 as a possible D gene (6 bases). The CDR3 covers 13 residues. Per germline, CDR1 MDHEN and CDR2 SYDVKM. Trimming left V 3 bases short and J 6 bases short, with 9 bases between. CDR3 amino acids: CASSFAGINEQFF. Written as DNA, the CDR3 is TGTGCCAGCAGTTTCGCGGGGATCAATGAGCAGTTCTTC. The variable domain in full, with the rest retrieved from reference TRBV28 and TRBJ2-1, is DVKVTQSSRYLVKRTGEKVFLECVQDMDHENMFWYRQDPGLGLRLIYFSYDVKMKEKGDIPEGYSVSREKKERFSLILESASTNQTSMYLCASSFAGINEQFFGPGTRLTVL.

CDR3 amino acids: CASSYRPQTGFHEQYF. The CDR3 bases are TGTGCCAGCAGTTACCGACCCCAGACAGGGTTTCACGAGCAGTACTTC. V and J are TRBV28 and TRBJ2-7; the match to TRBD1 covers 7 bases. The length of the CDR3 is 16 residues. Per germline, CDR1 MDHEN and CDR2 SYDVKM. After removal of 4 bases from V and 5 bases from J, the junction contained 14 bases not matched to a gene.

The rearrangement joins TRBV9 to TRBJ1-1, with 7 bases lining up with TRBD1. Trimming took 0 bases from V and 3 from J; bases not matched to a gene: 5. Germline CDR1 SGDLS, CDR2 YYNGEE. CDR3 size: 15 residues. In nucleotides, the CDR3 is TGTGCCAGCAGCGTAGGCACAGGGGCGGACACTGAAGCTTTCTTT. As protein: CASSVGTGADTEAFF.

V gene TRBV7-2 combines with J gene TRBJ1-6, with 7 bases lining up with TRBD1. CDR3 length equals 14 residues. The V gene end was trimmed by 1 base and the J gene end by 6 bases; junction bases not matched to a gene: 0. Germline lookup yields CDR1 SGHTA and CDR2 FQGNSA. CDR3 nucleotide sequence: TGTGCCAGCAGCTTAGGGGACAGTAATTCACCCCTCCACTTT. Its translation is CASSLGDSNSPLHF.

The chain recombines TRBV9 with TRBJ2-7; 7 nucleotides line up with TRBD2. From germline, CDR1 is SGDLS and CDR2 YYNGEE. Trimming took 4 bases from V and 0 from J; bases not matched to a gene: 4. The CDR3 consists of 14 residues. The CDR3 DNA reads as TGTGCCAGCAGCTGGCGGGAGTTCTCCTACGAGCAGTACTTC. It specifies CASSWREFSYEQYF.

The rearrangement links TRBV5-4 to TRBJ2-1; 7 bases agree with TRBD1. The V segment lost 4 bases and the J segment 5 bases; nucleotides outside the gene matches: 9. Germline-derived CDR1 and CDR2 are SGHNT and YYREEE (reference sequence). This CDR3 spans 15 amino acids. The CDR3 region is CASSLDRASHNEQFF. The CDR3 DNA follows: TGTGCCAGCAGCCTCGACAGGGCGAGTCACAATGAGCAGTTCTTC.

This sequence joins TRBV27 and TRBJ2-3; D is undetermined. The germline CDR1 and CDR2 sequences are MNHEY and SMNVEV (reference sequence). Trimming pared 5 bases from V and 2 bases from J, leaving 8 bases between. This CDR3 has 13 residues. The CDR3 DNA reads as TGTGCCAGCAGTACTCTTAACACAGATACGCAGTATTTT. Translating gives CASSTLNTDTQYF.

V and J are TRBV28 and TRBJ2-7, with D possibly TRBD2 on 6 matching bases. Trimming pared 5 bases from V and 4 bases from J, leaving 24 bases between. The CDR3 sequence is 17 residues long. Germline V CDR1 and CDR2: MDHEN, SYDVKM. The DNA for the CDR3 is TGTGCCAGCAGTCCAGATCGACCGCGATTAGCGGATTACGAGCAGTACTTC. Translated: CASSPDRPRLADYEQYF.

The chain links TRBV11-2 to TRBJ1-1; D gene uncertain. V lost 0 bases to trimming and J lost 6 bases, with 11 bases between them. Germline CDR1 and CDR2: SGHAT and FQNNGV. This CDR3 spans 14 amino acids. The CDR3 sequence: CASSLEREPPEAFF. CDR3 sequence (DNA): TGTGCCAGCAGCTTAGAAAGGGAGCCCCCTGAAGCTTTCTTT.

The chain has TRBV5-1 and TRBJ1-1, with no clear D. V was cut by 2 bases and J by 1 base, with 6 bases left in between. Looked up from germline, CDR1 is SGHRS and CDR2 is YFSETQ. This CDR3 has 13 residues. The CDR3 loop is CASSFDSNTEAFF. The CDR3 region has the DNA TGCGCCAGCAGCTTCGACTCGAACACTGAAGCTTTCTTT.

The rearrangement joins TRBV5-4 to TRBJ1-6; 8 bases line up with TRBD1. The V and J ends lost 4 bases and 7 bases, in that order; junction bases with no gene match: 10. Per the germline V gene, CDR1 is SGHNT and CDR2 is YYREEE (reference sequence). The CDR3 is 16 residues long. CDR3 coding DNA: TGTGCCAGCAGCAACCCGTCGGACAGGGAAAATTCACCCCTCCACTTT. Its protein is CASSNPSDRENSPLHF.

The gene calls are TRBV9 and TRBJ2-1; 13 bases line up with TRBD2. Trimming took 0 bases from V and 8 from J; bases not matched to a gene: 2. The germline V gene has CDR1 SGDLS and CDR2 YYNGEE. The CDR3 runs 15 residues. The DNA of the CDR3 is TGTGCCAGCAGCGTAGGGACTAGCGGGAGTCATGAGCAGTTCTTC. Protein sequence: CASSVGTSGSHEQFF.

The gene calls are TRBV27 and TRBJ2-5, with 8 bases that match TRBD2. Germline-derived CDR1 and CDR2 are MNHEY and SMNVEV (reference sequence). Losses at the gene ends were 3 bases for V and 5 bases for J; bases not matched to a gene: 8. The CDR3 sequence is 15 residues long. Here the CDR3 reads CASSFRGGPTETQYF. For the CDR3, the DNA is TGTGCCAGCAGTTTCCGCGGGGGGCCGACGGAGACCCAGTACTTC.

The genes are TRBV19 and TRBJ2-1; TRBD2 agrees at 7 bases. V was pared by 1 base and J by 2 bases, with 5 bases of the junction left unmatched. The CDR3 runs 16 residues. Germline V gives CDR1 LNHDA, CDR2 SQIVND (reference sequence). CDR3 in amino acids: CASSIGGGHPYNEQFF. CDR3 nucleotides: TGTGCCAGTAGTATAGGGGGAGGGCATCCCTACAATGAGCAGTTCTTC.

This clone was recorded at least ten times. This chain uses TRBV20-1 with TRBJ2-7; D ambiguous. This CDR3 has 14 residues. Germline V gives CDR1 DFQATT, CDR2 SNEGSKA (reference sequence). With 3 bases removed from V and 1 base from J, the gap between germline ends came to 13 bases. CDR3 amino acids: CSASSTYRSYEQYF. CDR3 coding DNA: TGCAGTGCTAGTTCGACTTATCGATCCTACGAGCAGTACTTC.

The genes are TRBV5-1 and TRBJ1-4; tentative D call: TRBD1 (6 bases). CDR3 length: 15 residues. V gave up 7 bases and J gave up 3 bases, with 16 bases separating them. From germline, CDR1 is SGHRS and CDR2 YFSETQ. The CDR3 DNA sequence: TGCGCCAGCGGGCGGGGGCCCGGGGCTAATGAAAAACTGTTTTTT. As protein: CASGRGPGANEKLFF.

On this clone: This CDR3 is also generated by other DNA sequences in the sample. This sequence joins TRBV12-3 or TRBV12-4 and TRBJ2-7; D perhaps matches TRBD1 (6 bases). This CDR3 spans 13 amino acids. V was pared by 1 base and J by 4 bases, with 8 bases between. This CDR3 reads CASSLGQGYEQYF. DNA for the CDR3: TGTGCCAGCAGTTTAGGCCAGGGGTACGAGCAGTACTTC.